Listed below are T cell receptor beta chains from one sample, sequenced in a study of blood T cell repertoires in COVID-19. Sequenced by immunoSEQ multiplex PCR; TCRdb stores in-frame clones only, minus some. The sample holds fewer than 250,000 clones; 70% to 85% are singletons and the top ten take roughly 3.2%. Specimen: PBMCs or T cells enriched from blood (not recorded which). Receptor source: a woman aged 25 to 39 who had recovered from COVID-19. CDR3s include the opening cysteine and the closing phenylalanine or tryptophan. A D gene is named only where the DNA matches it firmly. The size field is filled for only some rows; it gives once, few, many or a size class.

TRBJ2-2 TRBV19 TRBD2 . TGTGCCAGTGGAAAGGGACTAGCGGGAGTTGTCGGGGAGCTGTTTTTT CASGKGLAGVVGELFF
TRBJ1-4 TRBV19 . . TGTGCCAGTAGTAAGGCCAGGGTTCAGGAAAAACTGTTTTTT CASSKARVQEKLFF
TRBJ2-2 TRBV28 TRBD2 once TGTGCCAGCAGTTTGGGGCTAGCGGGAGGGCCTGCCGGGGAGCTGTTTTTT CASSLGLAGGPAGELFF
TRBJ1-4 TRBV19 . . TGTGCCAGTAGTATAGGACAGACCCGTAATGAAAAACTGTTTTTT CASSIGQTRNEKLFF
TRBJ2-5 TRBV11-2 . . TGTGCCAGCAGCTTAGCTGCCCTGGGCCCCCAAGAGACCCAGTACTTC CASSLAALGPQETQYF
TRBJ1-6 TRBV5-1 TRBD1 . TGCGCCAGCAGCAAAGGACAGGGTAGTCATTCACCCCTCCACTTT CASSKGQGSHSPLHF
TRBJ1-1 TRBV5-1 . few TGCGCCAGCAGCTCTCAGGTTAACACTGAAGCTTTCTTT CASSSQVNTEAFF
TRBJ1-2 TRBV6-5 TRBD1 . TGTGCCAGCAGTTACTCAGTGACAGGGGGGGCGGATGGCTACACCTTC CASSYSVTGGADGYTF
TRBJ1-2 TRBV19 TRBD1 few TGTGCCAGTTGCCAGACAGGGCAGAATGGCTACACCTTC CASCQTGQNGYTF
TRBJ2-3 TRBV2 TRBD2 . TGTGCCAGCAGTGAAACTCCTCCGGGACTAGCGGGGGCTAGCACAGATACGCAGTATTTT CASSETPPGLAGASTDTQYF
TRBJ2-7 TRBV29-1 TRBD2 . TGCAGCGTTGAGGTTAGCGGGAGACTGGGCGAGCAGTACTTC CSVEVSGRLGEQYF
TRBJ1-2 TRBV5-1 TRBD1 . TGCGCCAGCAGCGCAGGACAGGGGGAGGATGGCTACACCTTC CASSAGQGEDGYTF
TRBJ1-3 TRBV28 . . TGTGCCAGCAGTTTATCGGTAACAAGGACAGTCGGAAACACCATATATTTT CASSLSVTRTVGNTIYF
TRBJ1-2 TRBV28 TRBD1 . TGTGCCAGCAGCTCCGGGACAGGTACTAACTATGGCTACACCTTC CASSSGTGTNYGYTF
TRBJ2-1 TRBV27 TRBD2 . TGTGCCAGCTCTATCCTAGCGGGTGAATACAATGAGCAGTTCTTC CASSILAGEYNEQFF
TRBJ1-1 TRBV7-9 . . TGTGCCAGCAGCTTAGATGGGACATATGAAGCTTTCTTT CASSLDGTYEAFF
TRBJ2-4 TRBV24-1 . . TGTGCCACCAGTGCCGGGGATGGAGCCAAAAACATTCAGTACTTC CATSAGDGAKNIQYF
TRBJ2-3 TRBV28 . many TGTGCCAGCAGTTCCGATTACAGCCTAACTAGCACAGATACGCAGTATTTT CASSSDYSLTSTDTQYF
TRBJ2-3 TRBV27 TRBD2 . TGTGCCAGCAGCCCCACTAGCGGGAGGTTGGATACGCAGTATTTT CASSPTSGRLDTQYF
TRBJ2-5 TRBV11-3 . . TGTGCCAGCAGCAGCGGGACAGGCCAAGAGACCCAGTACTTC CASSSGTGQETQYF
TRBJ1-3 TRBV28 . . TGTGCCAGCAGTTTAATGCAGGGGTCGGGAAACACCATATATTTT CASSLMQGSGNTIYF
TRBJ1-1 TRBV7-2 . . TGTGCCAGCAGCTTTCCAGGGGTGGGGAACACTGAAGCTTTCTTT CASSFPGVGNTEAFF
TRBJ1-4 TRBV6-1 TRBD1 once TGTGCCAGCAGTGAACGGACAGGGGGAGCAACTAATGAAAAACTGTTTTTT CASSERTGGATNEKLFF
TRBJ1-1 TRBV27 . . TGTGCCAGCAGTTCGCGGGGGCGGGACACTGAAGCTTTCTTT CASSSRGRDTEAFF
TRBJ1-4 TRBV9 TRBD1 . TGTGCCAGCAGCGTAGGGATCGGGACAGGGGGCAATGAAAAACTGTTTTTT CASSVGIGTGGNEKLFF
TRBJ2-7 TRBV19 . . TGTGCCAGTAGTCCTGGGGTCGCGGGGGAGCAGTACTTC CASSPGVAGEQYF
TRBJ1-1 TRBV19 . . TGTGCCAGTAGTACTCAGGTGAGCACTGAAGCTTTCTTT CASSTQVSTEAFF
TRBJ2-6 TRBV27 . . TGTGCCAGCAGTTCAATTGAGTCTGGGGCCAACGTCCTGACTTTC CASSSIESGANVLTF
TRBJ1-3 TRBV18 . . TGTGCCAGCTCACCGGACAGCGGTATTTCTGGAAACACCATATATTTT CASSPDSGISGNTIYF
TRBJ1-5 TRBV30 . . TGTGCCTGGAGTCCCCCTAATCAGCCCCAGCATTTT CAWSPPNQPQHF
TRBJ1-1 TRBV5-1 TRBD1 few TGCGCCAGCAGCCGGACAGGGGGAGGGAACACTGAAGCTTTCTTT CASSRTGGGNTEAFF
TRBJ2-7 TRBV7-2 TRBD2 . TGTGCCAGCAGCCCAGGAGAGCGGGGCTCCTACGAGCAGTACTTC CASSPGERGSYEQYF
TRBJ2-2 TRBV19 . . TGTGCCAGTAGTATTAGGCGGGCGGACGCGAACACCGGGGAGCTGTTTTTT CASSIRRADANTGELFF
TRBJ2-1 TRBV11-2 TRBD1 . TGTGCCAGCAGCCACGGACAGGGAAACAATGAGCAGTTCTTC CASSHGQGNNEQFF
TRBJ2-1 TRBV5-1 TRBD1 . TGCGCCAGCAGCTTGGGAGGGGGCCCCTACAATGAGCAGTTCTTC CASSLGGGPYNEQFF
TRBJ2-7 TRBV5-4 . . TGTGCCAGCAGCTTGGGACTTCAGGGGCTGCGGGCCTACGAGCAGTACTTC CASSLGLQGLRAYEQYF
TRBJ2-3 TRBV9 . . TGTGCCAGCAACTACAAGGGGGGCACAGATACGCAGTATTTT CASNYKGGTDTQYF
TRBJ2-1 TRBV7-9 TRBD2 . TGTGCCAGCAGCTTCCGGGCGGGAGGTGTCAATGAGCAGTTCTTC CASSFRAGGVNEQFF
TRBJ1-6 TRBV28 . once TGTGCCAGCAAAGTGAGCTCCTATAATTCACCCCTCCACTTT CASKVSSYNSPLHF
TRBJ2-7 TRBV6-5 TRBD1 . TGTGCCAGCAGGACGACAGGGGGATCCTACGAGCAGTACTTC CASRTTGGSYEQYF
TRBJ1-2 TRBV19 TRBD1 few TGTGCCAGTAGTATAGATCCCGGACAGGTCTATGGCTACACCTTC CASSIDPGQVYGYTF